These 9 T cell receptor beta chains were all obtained from the same sample, sequenced in a study of blood T cell repertoires in COVID-19. Some clones are missing from TCRdb's copy, which holds only in-frame ones; the method was immunoSEQ multiplex PCR. Counted here are approximately 200,000 clones, around four fifths occurring once; the ten biggest clones make up over 9.5%. Sequencing input: PBMCs or T cells enriched from blood (not recorded which). Receptor source: a man aged 35 to 55 who had recovered from COVID-19.

The chain has TRBV30 and TRBJ1-1; D might be TRBD1 (6 bases). V was shortened by 4 bases and J by 8 bases, with 14 bases between the two germline ends. Germline CDR1 GTSNPN, CDR2 SVGIG (reference sequence). The CDR3 has 12 residues. CDR3 sequence reads: CAWTLGGPEAFF. The CDR3 bases are TGTGCCTGGACCCTAGGGGGTCCCGAAGCTTTCTTT.

The genes are TRBV3-1 (or the pseudogene TRBV3-2) and TRBJ1-1, with D unclear. Deletions cut 4 bases from V and 1 base from J, with 16 bases between. The CDR3 is 16 residues long. Germline loops: CDR1 LGHDT, CDR2 YNNKEL (reference sequence). This chain's CDR3 is CASSLGRHISNTEAFF. DNA of the CDR3: TGTGCCAGCAGCCTCGGGAGGCACATCTCGAACACTGAAGCTTTCTTT.

This clone was counted only a few times. The chain couples TRBV5-6 to TRBJ2-1; TRBD2 matches 7 bases. The CDR3 is made up of 12 amino acids. The V segment lost 4 bases and the J segment 15 bases; nucleotides outside the gene matches: 10. Germline values: CDR1 SGHDT, CDR2 YYEEEE. CDR3 sequence: CASSLKRGSWFF. The CDR3 DNA reads as TGTGCCAGCAGCCTTAAGCGGGGTAGTTGGTTCTTC.

The chain recombines TRBV6-6 with TRBJ1-1; D is unclear. CDR3 length: 14 residues. Germline V gives CDR1 MNHNY, CDR2 SVGAGI (reference sequence). V was shortened by 2 bases and J by 8 bases, with 15 bases between the two germline ends. This CDR3 reads CASSYGFGLEEAFF. The DNA for the CDR3 is TGTGCCAGCAGTTACGGATTTGGTCTGGAGGAAGCTTTCTTT.

This chain joins TRBV28 and TRBJ2-3; TRBD2 matches 9 bases. Germline loops: CDR1 MDHEN, CDR2 SYDVKM. The CDR3 has 15 residues. The trim removed 5 bases at V and 4 bases at J, leaving 7 bases unmatched. The CDR3 bases are TGTGCCAGCAGTACCTTAGGCGGGAGGGCAGATACGCAGTATTTT. Protein: CASSTLGGRADTQYF.

V gene TRBV9 combines with J gene TRBJ1-4, with D tentatively TRBD1 (5 bases). Between the trimmed V and J ends, which lost 4 bases and 4 bases, there was a span of 17 bases. The CDR3 has 16 residues. Germline V gene sequence: CDR1 SGDLS, CDR2 YYNGEE. The CDR3 is CASSLGGGENNEKLFF. The CDR3 nucleotides are TGTGCCAGCAGCCTCGGGGGAGGGGAGAATAATGAAAAACTGTTTTTT. Based on the CDR3 plus reference TRBV9 and TRBJ1-4, the full variable domain is DSGVTQTPKHLITATGQRVTLRCSPRSGDLSVYWYQQSLDQGLQFLIQYYNGEERAKGNILERFSAQQFPDLHSELNLSSLELGDSALYFCASSLGGGENNEKLFFGSGTQLSVL.

This clone was seen just once. The genes are TRBV7-2 and TRBJ2-7; TRBD2 aligns across 7 bases. The CDR3 contains 14 residues. J was trimmed by 4 bases and V by 6 bases; bases with no gene match: 9. Germline CDR1 SGHTA, CDR2 FQGNSA. The CDR3 DNA is TGTGCCAGCAGGGGGGGAGGGCCCCTATACGAGCAGTACTTC. Protein product: CASRGGGPLYEQYF.

The CDR3 region has the DNA TGCAGCGTTCGGACAGACCCGAACACTGAAGCTTTCTTT. This gives the protein CSVRTDPNTEAFF. The genes are TRBV29-1 and TRBJ1-1, with TRBD1 as a possible D gene (6 bases). Per the germline V gene, CDR1 is SQVTM and CDR2 is ANQGSEA. The CDR3 totals 13 residues. Trimming cost V 5 bases and J 1 base, with 11 bases left between them.

The chain joins TRBV6-5 to TRBJ1-4; TRBD1 matches at 8 bases. V lost 7 bases and J lost 8; bases outside the gene matches: 6. CDR1 and CDR2 from the germline V gene are MNHEY and SVGAGI. This CDR3 region has 13 residues. The CDR3 DNA is TGTGCCAGCACGCCAGGGGGCAAGGAAAAACTGTTTTTT. Encoded protein: CASTPGGKEKLFF.